This T cell receptor beta chain was recorded in a study of blood T cell repertoires in COVID-19. Across the study: T cells, B-cell-depleted T cells, or PBMCs provided the cDNA or gDNA that served as material.

Here immunoSEQ multiplex PCR was the method, and the copy in TCRdb shows in-frame clones only, minus some. This sample has hundreds of thousands of clones, with over 75% found just once. The CDR3 totals 15 residues. The V gene's germline CDR1 is MGHRA and CDR2 YSYEKL. The V segment lost 4 bases and the J segment 2 bases; nucleotides outside the gene matches: 7. The origin of this receptor is a woman between 55 and 75 years old with COVID-19, enrolled during active disease. Sequenced sample: peripheral blood. The chain joins TRBV4-1 to TRBJ1-2; 7 positions agree with TRBD1. CDR3 DNA: TGCGCCAGCAGCCGAAGCCAGGGACAGAACTATGGCTACACCTTC. Translation gives CASSRSQGQNYGYTF.